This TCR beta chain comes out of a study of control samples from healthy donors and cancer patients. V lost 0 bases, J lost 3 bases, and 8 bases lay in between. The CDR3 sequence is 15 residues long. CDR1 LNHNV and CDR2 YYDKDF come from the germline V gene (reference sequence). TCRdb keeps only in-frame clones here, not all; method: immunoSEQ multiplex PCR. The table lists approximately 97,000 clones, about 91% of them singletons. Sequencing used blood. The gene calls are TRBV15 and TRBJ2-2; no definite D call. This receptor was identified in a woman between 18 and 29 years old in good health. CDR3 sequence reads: CATSRDSWDTGELFF. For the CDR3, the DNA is TGTGCCACCAGCAGAGACTCCTGGGACACCGGGGAGCTGTTTTTT.